Listed below are T cell receptor beta chains from one sample, sequenced in a study of T cells in Graves' hyperthyroidism and ophthalmopathy. TCRdb reanalysed the multiplex PCR reads using MiXCR and keeps one entry per CDR3 protein. The sample includes some 770,000 distinct CDR3 sequences, roughly 15% seen only once; the top ten take roughly 8%. Sequenced input: blood. The origin of the receptors is a young man with Graves' hyperthyroidism. The conserved cysteine and the conserved F or W are not part of the CDR3 here. Fields, in order: D gene, V gene, CDR3 length, clone size, CDR3 protein. The D gene is left open where the match is weak. A row's size may be missing; if present it is once, few, many or a size class.

-,TRBV6-5,17,few,ASSYSISSFGKFNSEAF
-,TRBV29-1,10,few,SAGGMNTEAF
-,TRBV12-3/TRBV12-4,11,-,ASSGGVNQPQH
TRBD2,TRBV5-1,15,few,ASSLVLLAGDEETQY
-,TRBV4-1,15,few,ASSPLPGMTVVYEQY
TRBD2,TRBV7-2,16,many,ASSLRSSGRVLGETQY
TRBD1,TRBV27,14,few,ASSPKGGGRYNEQF
-,TRBV15,12,-,ATSRDGDTLEQY
TRBD2,TRBV7-8,13,many,ASSTGTSGTDEQF
-,TRBV6-4,15,many,ASSDSKGHVMNTEAF
-,TRBV7-2,12,many,ASSLGMSNQPQH
-,TRBV2,12,-,ASAPDGAGNTIY
TRBD2,TRBV3-1,13,-,ASSQVTSGYNEQF
-,TRBV27,11,many,ASSPVGTYGYT
-,TRBV7-2,11,-,ASSPGPAIEAF
-,TRBV28,14,many,ASSLRGGIAYNEQF
-,TRBV7-8,13,-,ASSSFSERAETQY
-,TRBV12-3/TRBV12-4,14,many,ASSFGRVAGNTEAF
TRBD2,TRBV20-1,13,many,SARDEKRGREEQF
TRBD2,TRBV6-1,13,few,ASSGLAGSSYEQY
TRBD1,TRBV6-5,13,few,ASSYSPGGYYGYT
TRBD2,TRBV7-9,11,-,ASSPERGREQY
-,TRBV20-1,13,few,SASHPKVDKNIQY
TRBD1,TRBV24-1,12,few,ATSGTGAGYEQY
-,TRBV18,11,many,ASSGSVAYEQY
TRBD2,TRBV2,12,-,ASEASGSYNEQF
TRBD2,TRBV29-1,16,-,SVGLNLGLAGGTDTQY
TRBD2,TRBV29-1,16,-,SVEGASGSSRHTDTQY
TRBD1,TRBV18,13,many,ASSPRQGEGEKLF
TRBD2,TRBV6-1,14,many,ASKRTSGASYNEQF
TRBD1,TRBV27,14,-,ASSFRDSYNTGELF
-,TRBV12-3/TRBV12-4,12,many,ASRPYSDTGELF
TRBD1,TRBV12-3/TRBV12-4,15,-,ASSYPSWTGERGEQY
-,TRBV20-1,15,many,SARDQGGSYPYNEQF
-,TRBV12-5,13,-,ASGLSGRMNTEAF
TRBD1,TRBV13,14,many,ASSTVRDRGGYEQY
TRBD1,TRBV10-3,13,-,AISQTGSGSTEAF
-,TRBV27,14,-,ASSSPPGPPNTEAF
-,TRBV14,13,-,ASSQVAGRHNEQF
TRBD1,TRBV20-1,11,-,SAVDRGLEKLF
TRBD2,TRBV2,12,few,ASRPPAGYNEQF
TRBD1,TRBV6-1,13,many,ATTPEGQALYEQY
TRBD2,TRBV6-1,15,many,ASSLGTSGRPFDEQF
-,TRBV28,11,many,ASSLPGDNEQF
-,TRBV11-2,13,many,ASSPTMGGLGEQF